Below, one T cell receptor beta chain is given with its context. At one end, the junction sequence differs from germline, possibly due to a read error. The data belong to a study of blood T cell repertoires in COVID-19. Study as a whole: The analysed material was cDNA or gDNA that came from T cells, B-cell-depleted T cells, or PBMCs.

Per the original data handling: Reference gene primer amplification yielded estimated nucleated cell counts. Sequencing used immunoSEQ multiplex PCR; TCRdb keeps in-frame clones, though not all of them. The V and J calls and clone size are taken from that table; D and trimming were inferred from the DNA. The sample holds tens of thousands of clones; roughly 87% are singletons and the top ten take 7% to 7.5%. Germline V gives CDR1 SGHVS, CDR2 FQNEAQ. The CDR3 consists of 19 residues. Sequencing was done on a sample of peripheral blood. This sequence originates from a human donor in a cohort sampled during active COVID-19. The rearrangement uses TRBV7-8 and TRBJ2-2; 8 bases match TRBD2. The chain's CDR3 is CASSLVRVAGLKGTGELFF. CDR3 nucleotide sequence: TGTGCCAGCAGTTTAGTGAGGGTAGCGGGGTTGAAAGGGACCGGGGAGCTGTTTTTT.